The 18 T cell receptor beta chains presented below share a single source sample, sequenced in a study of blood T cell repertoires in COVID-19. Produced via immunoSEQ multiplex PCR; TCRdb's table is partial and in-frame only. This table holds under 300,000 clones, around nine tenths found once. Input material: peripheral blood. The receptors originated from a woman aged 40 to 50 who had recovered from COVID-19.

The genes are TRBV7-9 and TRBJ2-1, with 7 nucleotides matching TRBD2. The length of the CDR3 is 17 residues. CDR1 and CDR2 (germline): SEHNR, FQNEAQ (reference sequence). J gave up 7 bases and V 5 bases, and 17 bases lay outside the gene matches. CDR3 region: CASSPPRGEGKKNEQFF. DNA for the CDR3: TGTGCCAGCAGCCCCCCCCGGGGGGAGGGGAAGAAAAATGAGCAGTTCTTC.

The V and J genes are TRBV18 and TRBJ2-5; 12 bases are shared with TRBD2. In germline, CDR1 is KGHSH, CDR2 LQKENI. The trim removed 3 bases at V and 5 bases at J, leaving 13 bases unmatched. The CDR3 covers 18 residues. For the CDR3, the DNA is TGTGCCAGCTCACCCAGCGTCGCGACTAGCGGGAGAGGGGAGACCCAGTACTTC. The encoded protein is CASSPSVATSGRGETQYF.

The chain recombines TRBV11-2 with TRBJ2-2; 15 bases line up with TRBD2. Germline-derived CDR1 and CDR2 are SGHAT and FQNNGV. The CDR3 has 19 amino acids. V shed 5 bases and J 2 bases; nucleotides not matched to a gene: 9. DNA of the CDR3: TGTGCCAGCAGCGAGGGACTAGCGGGAGGAGTGGGTAACACCGGGGAGCTGTTTTTT. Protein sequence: CASSEGLAGGVGNTGELFF.

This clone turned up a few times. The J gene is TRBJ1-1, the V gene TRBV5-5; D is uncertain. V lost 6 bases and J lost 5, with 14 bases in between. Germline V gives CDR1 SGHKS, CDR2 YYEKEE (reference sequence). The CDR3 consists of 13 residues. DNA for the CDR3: TGTGCCAGCACCGTACCGGAGTGGACTGAAGCTTTCTTT. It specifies CASTVPEWTEAFF. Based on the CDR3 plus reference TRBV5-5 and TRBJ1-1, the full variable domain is DAGVTQSPTHLIKTRGQQVTLRCSPISGHKSVSWYQQVLGQGPQFIFQYYEKEERGRGNFPDRFSARQFPNYSSELNVNALLLGDSALYLCASTVPEWTEAFFGQGTRLTVV.

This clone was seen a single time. CDR3 residues: CASRDRSGTSYEQYF. CDR3 DNA sequence: TGTGCCAGCAGGGACCGAAGCGGGACCTCCTACGAGCAGTACTTC. The chain links TRBV6-5 to TRBJ2-7, with 7 bases matching TRBD2. The junction had 8 bases not matched to a gene; V was cut back by 6 bases and J by 0 bases. This CDR3 is 15 amino acids long. Germline V lookup: CDR1 MNHEY, CDR2 SVGAGI.

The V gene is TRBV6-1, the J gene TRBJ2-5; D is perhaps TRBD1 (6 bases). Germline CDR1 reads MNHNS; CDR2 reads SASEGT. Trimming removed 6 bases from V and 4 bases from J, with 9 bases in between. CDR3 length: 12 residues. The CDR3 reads CASSRDIETQYF. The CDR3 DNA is TGTGCCAGCAGCAGGGACATAGAGACCCAGTACTTC.

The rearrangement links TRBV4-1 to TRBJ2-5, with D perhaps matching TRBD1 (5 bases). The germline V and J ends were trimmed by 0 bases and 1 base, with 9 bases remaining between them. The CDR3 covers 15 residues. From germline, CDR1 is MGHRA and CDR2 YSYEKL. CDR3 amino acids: CASSQDGAGQETQYF. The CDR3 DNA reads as TGCGCCAGCAGCCAAGATGGGGCAGGCCAAGAGACCCAGTACTTC.

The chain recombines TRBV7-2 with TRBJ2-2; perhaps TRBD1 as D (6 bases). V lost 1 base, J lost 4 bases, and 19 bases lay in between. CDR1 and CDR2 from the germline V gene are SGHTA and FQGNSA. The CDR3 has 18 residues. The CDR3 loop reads CASSLGFPGEMGTGELFF. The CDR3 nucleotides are TGTGCCAGCAGCTTAGGGTTTCCAGGGGAGATGGGCACCGGGGAGCTGTTTTTT. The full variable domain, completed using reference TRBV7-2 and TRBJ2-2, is GAGVSQSPSNKVTEKGKDVELRCDPISGHTALYWYRQSLGQGLEFLIYFQGNSAPDKSGLPSDRFSAERTGGSVSTLTIQRTQQEDSAVYLCASSLGFPGEMGTGELFFGEGSRLTVL.

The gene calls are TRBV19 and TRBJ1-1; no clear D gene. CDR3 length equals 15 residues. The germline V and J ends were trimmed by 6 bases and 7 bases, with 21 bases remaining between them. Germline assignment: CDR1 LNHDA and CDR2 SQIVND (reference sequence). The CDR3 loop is CASSPQAAGRNEAFF. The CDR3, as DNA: TGTGCCAGTAGCCCCCAGGCGGCGGGTAGGAATGAAGCTTTCTTT.

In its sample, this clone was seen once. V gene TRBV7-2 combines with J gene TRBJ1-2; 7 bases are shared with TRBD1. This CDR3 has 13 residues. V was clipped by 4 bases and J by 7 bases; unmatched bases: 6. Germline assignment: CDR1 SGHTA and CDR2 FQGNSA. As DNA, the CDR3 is TGTGCCAGCAGCTCCTACAGGGGTATTGGCTACACCTTC. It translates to CASSSYRGIGYTF.

The DNA for the CDR3 is TGTGCCAGCAGCCCCCCGGGAAGTAGGACTGAAGCTTTCTTT. Translating gives CASSPPGSRTEAFF. The rearrangement uses TRBV5-4 and TRBJ1-1; D is undetermined. Trimming pared 4 bases from V and 5 bases from J, leaving 15 bases between. The CDR3 is made up of 14 amino acids. Germline V CDR1 and CDR2: SGHNT, YYREEE (reference sequence).

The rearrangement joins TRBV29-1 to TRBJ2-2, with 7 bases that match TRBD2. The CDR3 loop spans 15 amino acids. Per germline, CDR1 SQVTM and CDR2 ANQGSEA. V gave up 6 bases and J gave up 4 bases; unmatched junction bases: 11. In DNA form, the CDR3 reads TGCAGCGTCGAACTGACTAGCCTTCCCACCGGGGAGCTGTTTTTT. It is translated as CSVELTSLPTGELFF.

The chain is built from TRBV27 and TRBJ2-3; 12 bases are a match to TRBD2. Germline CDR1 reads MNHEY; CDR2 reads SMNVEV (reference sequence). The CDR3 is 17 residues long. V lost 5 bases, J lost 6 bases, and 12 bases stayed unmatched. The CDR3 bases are TGTGCCAGCAGTCCCCCGACTAGCGGGAGCGGTGAGGATACGCAGTATTTT. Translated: CASSPPTSGSGEDTQYF.

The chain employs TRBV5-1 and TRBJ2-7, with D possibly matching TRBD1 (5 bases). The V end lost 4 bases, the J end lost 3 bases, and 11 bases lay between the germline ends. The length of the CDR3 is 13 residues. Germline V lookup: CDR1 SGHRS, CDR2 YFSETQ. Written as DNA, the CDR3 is TGCGCCAGCAGCACCCCCCAGGGCTACGAGCAGTACTTC. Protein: CASSTPQGYEQYF.

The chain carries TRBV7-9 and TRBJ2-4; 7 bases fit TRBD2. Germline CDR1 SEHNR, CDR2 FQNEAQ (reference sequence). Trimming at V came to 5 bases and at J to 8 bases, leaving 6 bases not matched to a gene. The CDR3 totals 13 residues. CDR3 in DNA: TGTGCCAGCAGCCCCGCGGGGGTAGACATTCAGTACTTC. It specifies CASSPAGVDIQYF.

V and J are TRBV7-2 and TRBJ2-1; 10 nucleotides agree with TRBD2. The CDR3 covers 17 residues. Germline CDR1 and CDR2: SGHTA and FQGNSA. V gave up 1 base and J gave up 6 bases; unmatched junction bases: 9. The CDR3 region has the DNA TGTGCCAGCAGCTTAGGGGCAGCGGGAGGGAGGGGCAATGAGCAGTTCTTC. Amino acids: CASSLGAAGGRGNEQFF.

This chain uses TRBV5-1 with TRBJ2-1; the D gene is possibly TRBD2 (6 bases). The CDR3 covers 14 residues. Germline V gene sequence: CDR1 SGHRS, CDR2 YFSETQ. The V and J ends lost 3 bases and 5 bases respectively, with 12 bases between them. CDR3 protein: CASSSRDSDNEQFF. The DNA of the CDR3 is TGCGCCAGCAGCTCCCGGGACTCGGACAATGAGCAGTTCTTC.

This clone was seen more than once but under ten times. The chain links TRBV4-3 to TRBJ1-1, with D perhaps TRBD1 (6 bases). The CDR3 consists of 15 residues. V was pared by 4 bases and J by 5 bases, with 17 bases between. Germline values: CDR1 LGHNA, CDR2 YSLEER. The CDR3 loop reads CASSRGLGLGTEAFF. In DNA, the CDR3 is TGCGCCAGCAGCCGGGGGCTGGGGCTGGGGACTGAAGCTTTCTTT.